The 25 T cell receptor beta chains given below trace back to one sample, sequenced in a study of shared clonotypes between healthy human individuals. Terminally differentiated effector memory CD45RA+ cells were excluded from the naive CD8 cells, which were CD45RO-negative and positively selected for CCR7. Assay used: immunoSEQ multiplex PCR; TCRdb lists only in-frame clones, some missing. Of some 2 million clones in the sample, about 95% were seen once. Source material: naive CD8+ T cells sorted from blood. The source is a man aged 18 to 35 in good health.

To note about this clone: One end of the junction fails to match germline, which may point to a read error. The chain employs TRBV23-1 and TRBJ1-1, with a tentative D call TRBD1 (5 bases). TRBV23-1 is noted as an ORF with a role that remains uncertain. The CDR3 sequence is 17 residues long. In DNA, the CDR3 is TGCGCCAGCACTAGCAAAGAGGGGCGACACTGGAACAGTGAAGCTTTCTTT. This codes for CASTSKEGRHWNSEAFF.

This clone was picked up a small number of times. This chain joins TRBV6-5 and TRBJ2-7, with 9 nucleotides matching TRBD1. The trim removed 2 bases at V and 0 bases at J, leaving 2 bases unmatched. This CDR3 has 15 residues. CDR1 and CDR2 from the germline V gene are MNHEY and SVGAGI. The CDR3 nucleotides are TGTGCCAGCAGTTACCAGGGACAGGGCTCCTACGAGCAGTACTTC. The encoded protein is CASSYQGQGSYEQYF.

V usage is TRBV6-5 and J usage is TRBJ1-4, with 8 bases that match TRBD1. Germline V lookup: CDR1 MNHEY, CDR2 SVGAGI. CDR3 length: 11 residues. J lost 10 bases, V lost 5 bases, and 0 bases had no gene match. Here the CDR3 reads CASSTGGKLFF. The CDR3 region has the DNA TGTGCCAGCAGTACAGGGGGAAAACTGTTTTTT.

About this clone: The sample contains more than one DNA sequence encoding this CDR3. The rearrangement links TRBV7-9 to TRBJ1-6; D gene ambiguous. Germline V gene lookup returns CDR1 SEHNR and CDR2 FQNEAQ (reference sequence). V gave up 6 bases and J gave up 4 bases, with 7 bases separating them. CDR3 length equals 13 residues. The CDR3 protein is CASSLGYNSPLHF. The CDR3 DNA sequence: TGTGCCAGCAGTTTGGGTTATAATTCACCCCTCCACTTT.

The chain uses TRBV19 and TRBJ1-2; D might be TRBD1 (5 bases). V was cut by 4 bases and J by 4 bases, with 13 bases left in between. The CDR3 is made up of 14 amino acids. The germline V gene has CDR1 LNHDA and CDR2 SQIVND (reference sequence). The CDR3 reads CASSTRDRGYGYTF. CDR3 bases: TGTGCCAGTAGTACCCGGGACCGAGGCTATGGCTACACCTTC.

The chain combines TRBV6-5 with TRBJ2-7; the D call may be TRBD1 or TRBD2 (6 bases each). With 0 bases removed from V and 4 bases from J, the gap between germline ends came to 13 bases. Germline-derived CDR1 and CDR2 are MNHEY and SVGAGI. The CDR3 has 15 residues. The CDR3 coding sequence is TGTGCCAGCAGTTACTCACCCGGGGGCCAGTACGAGCAGTACTTC. Residues: CASSYSPGGQYEQYF.

The chain uses TRBV2 and TRBJ2-5, with 12 nucleotides matching TRBD2. The V segment lost 10 bases and the J segment 4 bases; nucleotides outside the gene matches: 4. The CDR3 loop spans 13 amino acids. CDR1 is SNHLY, CDR2 FYNNEI, per germline. CDR3 protein: CATGLAGLETQYF. The CDR3 DNA reads TGTGCCACCGGACTAGCGGGGCTAGAGACCCAGTACTTC.

The chain joins TRBV27 to TRBJ2-1; no firm D call. The V end was cut by 2 bases, the J end by 2 bases, with 7 bases between. The CDR3 contains 14 residues. CDR1 MNHEY and CDR2 SMNVEV come from the germline V gene (reference sequence). The CDR3 sequence is CASSLATTYNEQFF. The CDR3 region has the DNA TGTGCCAGCAGTTTAGCGACAACCTACAATGAGCAGTTCTTC.

The chain links TRBV6-4 to TRBJ2-5, with D unclear. The germline V gene has CDR1 MRHNA and CDR2 SNTAGT. The ends were cut back, 2 bases at V and 5 bases at J, with 15 bases in the middle. The CDR3 runs 15 residues. The CDR3 reads CASSDLAVTEETQYF. Written as DNA, the CDR3 is TGTGCCAGCAGTGACCTGGCTGTCACGGAGGAGACCCAGTACTTC.

V and J are TRBV27 and TRBJ2-7; D might be TRBD2 (6 bases). Per the germline V gene, CDR1 is MNHEY and CDR2 is SMNVEV (reference sequence). CDR3 length: 17 amino acids. With 6 bases removed from V and 2 bases from J, the gap between germline ends came to 23 bases. This CDR3 reads CASSPNKGGLETYEQYF. As DNA, the CDR3 is TGTGCCAGCAGCCCAAACAAAGGAGGGCTCGAGACCTACGAGCAGTACTTC.

The chain has TRBV7-8 and TRBJ2-5, with 8 bases that match TRBD2. The CDR3 spans 16 residues. The trim removed 2 bases at V and 1 base at J, leaving 6 bases unmatched. Germline V gene lookup returns CDR1 SGHVS and CDR2 FQNEAQ. CDR3 loop: CASSLSIAGTQETQYF. In DNA form, the CDR3 reads TGTGCCAGCAGCTTAAGTATAGCGGGAACCCAAGAGACCCAGTACTTC.

Turning to this clone: At the DNA level, this CDR3 is encoded by other sequences in the same sample as well. V usage is TRBV30 and J usage is TRBJ2-3; 8 bases are a match to TRBD2. V lost 2 bases to trimming and J lost 2 bases; unmatched junction nucleotides: 6. This CDR3 is built from 15 residues. Germline V lookup: CDR1 GTSNPN, CDR2 SVGIG (reference sequence). The CDR3 sequence is CAWSSGAGVTDTQYF. As DNA, the CDR3 is TGTGCCTGGAGTTCAGGAGCGGGAGTCACAGATACGCAGTATTTT.

The chain couples TRBV13 to TRBJ2-4, with TRBD2 as a possible D gene (6 bases). Germline V gene lookup returns CDR1 PRHDT and CDR2 FYEKMQ (reference sequence). The CDR3 totals 13 residues. V lost 5 bases, J lost 5 bases, and 10 bases lay in between. Written as DNA, the CDR3 is TGTGCCAGCAGCCTGGGACTCGAAAACATTCAGTACTTC. Translated, it gives CASSLGLENIQYF.

About this clone itself: Other DNA sequences in the same sample also yield this CDR3. This sequence joins TRBV28 and TRBJ1-1, with unresolved D. The V end was cut by 8 bases, the J end by 0 bases, with 7 bases between. The CDR3 loop spans 12 amino acids. Germline V lookup: CDR1 MDHEN, CDR2 SYDVKM. This CDR3 reads CASLDVNTEAFF. The CDR3 DNA reads as TGTGCCAGCCTTGACGTGAACACTGAAGCTTTCTTT.

The CDR3 spells CASRGLSETQYF. CDR3 DNA: TGTGCCAGCAGAGGCCTCTCGGAGACCCAGTACTTC. The V call is TRBV5-4, the J call TRBJ2-5; D unresolved. The ends were cut back, 5 bases at V and 5 bases at J, with 10 bases in the middle. The CDR3 has 12 amino acids. Germline V lookup: CDR1 SGHNT, CDR2 YYREEE (reference sequence). Combining the CDR3 with reference TRBV5-4 and TRBJ2-5 gives the whole variable domain ETGVTQSPTHLIKTRGQQVTLRCSSQSGHNTVSWYQQALGQGPQFIFQYYREEENGRGNFPPRFSGLQFPNYSSELNVNALELDDSALYLCASRGLSETQYFGPGTRLLVL.

This chain joins TRBV7-9 and TRBJ2-1; no clear D gene. V was cut by 1 base and J by 3 bases, with 7 bases left in between. The CDR3 totals 14 residues. CDR1 and CDR2 from the germline V gene are SEHNR and FQNEAQ (reference sequence). The CDR3 sequence is CASSLEVLYNEQFF. The CDR3 DNA reads as TGTGCCAGCAGCTTAGAGGTCCTCTACAATGAGCAGTTCTTC.

The chain combines TRBV6-5 with TRBJ1-5; possibly TRBD1 for D (5 bases). The V end was cut by 6 bases, the J end by 0 bases, with 12 bases between. The CDR3 consists of 15 residues. The V gene's germline CDR1 is MNHEY and CDR2 SVGAGI. The CDR3 DNA sequence: TGTGCCAGCAGGCCGACAGTTTATAGCAATCAGCCCCAGCATTTT. Its translation: CASRPTVYSNQPQHF.

The CDR3 region is CASSRTSGNTGELFF. The CDR3 nucleotides are TGTGCCAGCAGCAGGACTAGCGGGAACACCGGGGAGCTGTTTTTT. The chain recombines TRBV27 with TRBJ2-2; TRBD2 agrees at 10 bases. Germline CDR1 is MNHEY and CDR2 is SMNVEV (reference sequence). V was pared by 6 bases and J by 1 base, with 2 bases of the junction left unmatched. The CDR3 sequence is 15 residues long.

This chain joins TRBV11-2 and TRBJ2-7; D possibly matches TRBD1 or TRBD2 (5 bases each). The CDR3 spans 14 residues. With 0 bases removed from V and 4 bases from J, the gap between germline ends came to 10 bases. Germline CDR1 reads SGHAT; CDR2 reads FQNNGV. The CDR3 DNA is TGTGCCAGCAGCTTAGATGGGGGACCATACGAGCAGTACTTC. Its translation is CASSLDGGPYEQYF.

The chain recombines TRBV4-3 with TRBJ2-5; D not certain. The last part of the DNA fits TRBJ2-7 better; the J call may be wrong. In germline, CDR1 is LGHNA, CDR2 YSLEER. CDR3 length: 15 amino acids. CDR3 amino acids: CASSQNGIPSYEQYF. The CDR3 bases are TGCGCCAGCAGCCAAAACGGCATTCCGTCCTACGAGCAGTACTTC.

CDR3 loop: CASSSRAGTEQFF. The CDR3 DNA sequence: TGTGCCAGCAGCTCAAGGGCGGGGACTGAGCAGTTCTTC. The chain links TRBV4-2 to TRBJ2-1; TRBD2 might be the D (6 bases). The CDR3 extends over 13 amino acids. The germline V gene has CDR1 LGHNA and CDR2 YNFKEQ. With 5 bases removed from V and 9 bases from J, the gap between germline ends came to 14 bases.

This rearrangement joins TRBV30 to TRBJ1-4; weak D call: TRBD1 (5 bases). Trimming took off 0 bases at V and 7 bases at J, with 18 bases between the two ends. CDR1 and CDR2 from the germline V gene are GTSNPN and SVGIG (reference sequence). CDR3 length: 16 residues. CDR3 in DNA: TGTGCCTGGAGTGTAGGTTCTACAGGACGGGGTGAAAAACTGTTTTTT. This codes for CAWSVGSTGRGEKLFF.

This clone was counted a single time. Additional DNA sequences in this sample encode the identical CDR3. This CDR3 reads CASSLALVDTGELFF. DNA of the CDR3: TGTGCCAGCAGCTTGGCCTTAGTTGACACCGGGGAGCTGTTTTTT. The chain uses TRBV5-6 and TRBJ2-2; D is unclear. Germline V gene data show CDR1 as SGHDT and CDR2 as YYEEEE. Trimming removed 0 bases from V and 3 bases from J, with 9 bases in between. The CDR3 extends over 15 amino acids.

CDR3 region: CASSGDGPSTDTQYF. Written as DNA, the CDR3 is TGTGCCAGCAGTGGGGACGGGCCCAGCACAGATACGCAGTATTTT. The gene calls are TRBV6-6 and TRBJ2-3; D possibly matches TRBD1 or TRBD2 (5 bases each). Trimming shortened V by 5 bases and J by 0 bases, and 12 bases separated the two germline ends. Per the germline V gene, CDR1 is MNHNY and CDR2 is SVGAGI (reference sequence). This CDR3 has 15 residues.

The genes are TRBV5-1 and TRBJ1-1; the match to TRBD1 covers 10 bases. Germline CDR1 reads SGHRS; CDR2 reads YFSETQ. The length of the CDR3 is 18 residues. The V and J ends lost 5 bases and 3 bases, in that order; junction bases with no gene match: 16. The CDR3 DNA is TGCGCCAGCAGTCCATTCGGGACAGGGGCCGGTAGGCACACTGAAGCTTTCTTT. Translating it yields CASSPFGTGAGRHTEAFF.